A single sample gave rise to the 7 T cell receptor beta chains below, sequenced in a study of cytomegalovirus exposure and HLA in healthy donors (dated by TCRdb to about 2017). Libraries were prepared through the immunoSEQ multiplex PCR assay. For the multiplex PCR, a mixture combining 60 forward primers for TCR Vbeta segments and 13 reverse primers for TCR Jbeta segments was used. The immuneACCESS repertoire file appears here via TCRdb, limited to in-frame rearrangements. These files lack a portion of the clones; in checked studies, under half of the deficit traces to unresolved V genes, and the cause of the others is not known. The sample table shows about 140,000 clones, and 82% are seen once. 3.2% of the sample belongs to the ten largest clones. The sequencing input was PBMCs. The origin of the receptors is a man aged 18 to 30 in good health and CMV-seropositive.

The V and J genes are TRBV2 and TRBJ1-1; tentative D call: TRBD1 (5 bases). This CDR3 region has 13 residues. The V gene lost 6 bases and the J gene lost 0 bases, with 8 bases spanning the gap. From germline, CDR1 is SNHLY and CDR2 FYNNEI. The CDR3 sequence: CASRTRVNTEAFF. As DNA, the CDR3 is TGTGCCAGCAGGACCAGGGTGAACACTGAAGCTTTCTTT.

This chain connects TRBV7-6 to TRBJ2-1; TRBD2 might be the D (6 bases). CDR1 SGHVS and CDR2 FNYEAQ come from the germline V gene. The germline V and J ends were trimmed by 5 bases and 4 bases, with 15 bases remaining between them. The CDR3 contains 15 residues. This CDR3 is CASSQTGGGYNEQFF. The CDR3 DNA sequence: TGTGCCAGCAGCCAGACTGGGGGAGGATACAATGAGCAGTTCTTC.

The chain employs TRBV28 and TRBJ1-2; TRBD1 aligns across 7 bases. The CDR3 totals 15 residues. Trimming removed 6 bases from V and 7 bases from J; junction bases left unmatched: 14. CDR1 is MDHEN, CDR2 SYDVKM, per germline. The CDR3 nucleotides read TGTGCCAGCAGCATTACAGGGGCGGGTTGGGGTGGCTACACCTTC. Residues: CASSITGAGWGGYTF.

This chain joins TRBV29-1 and TRBJ2-3, with 7 bases fitting TRBD1. This CDR3 has 13 residues. Germline V gene data show CDR1 as SQVTM and CDR2 as ANQGSEA. The V and J ends lost 6 bases and 5 bases, in that order; junction bases with no gene match: 8. This CDR3 is CSVLGQTLDTQYF. The CDR3 nucleotides read TGCAGCGTACTGGGACAGACCCTAGATACGCAGTATTTT.

This chain links TRBV11-2 with TRBJ1-4; no definite D call. V lost 0 bases to trimming and J lost 7 bases, with 15 bases between them. Germline assignment: CDR1 SGHAT and CDR2 FQNNGV. The CDR3 extends over 16 amino acids. The CDR3 coding sequence is TGTGCCAGCAGCTTAGATCAGGAGGTCGGTGGTGAAAAACTGTTTTTT. Its protein is CASSLDQEVGGEKLFF.

The V and J genes are TRBV4-1 and TRBJ2-5, with 9 bases lining up with TRBD1. The J call could be wrong; TRBJ2-7 is a better fit for the DNA end. The V gene's germline CDR1 is MGHRA and CDR2 YSYEKL. The length of the CDR3 is 14 residues. CDR3 DNA: TGCGCCAGCAGCCTGGGACAGGGAGACTACGAGCAGTACTTC. Translation: CASSLGQGDYEQYF.

The V call is TRBV7-9, the J call TRBJ2-4, with unresolved D. The CDR3 has 15 residues. Germline values: CDR1 SEHNR, CDR2 FQNEAQ (reference sequence). The V and J ends lost 5 bases and 3 bases respectively, with 14 bases between them. Here the CDR3 DNA reads TGTGCCAGCAGCCCAGGCCCCCTCGGCAAAAACATTCAGTACTTC. Its translation: CASSPGPLGKNIQYF.